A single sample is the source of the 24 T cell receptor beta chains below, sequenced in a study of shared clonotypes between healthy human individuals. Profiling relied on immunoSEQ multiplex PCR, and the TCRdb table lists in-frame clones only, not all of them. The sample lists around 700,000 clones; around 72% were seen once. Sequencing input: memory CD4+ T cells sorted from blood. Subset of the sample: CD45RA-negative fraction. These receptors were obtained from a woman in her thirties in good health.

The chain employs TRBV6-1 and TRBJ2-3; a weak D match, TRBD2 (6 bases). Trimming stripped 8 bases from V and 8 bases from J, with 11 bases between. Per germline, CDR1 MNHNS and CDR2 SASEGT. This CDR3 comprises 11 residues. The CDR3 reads CASSTRVTQYF. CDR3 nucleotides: TGTGCCAGCTCGACTAGAGTTACGCAGTATTTT.

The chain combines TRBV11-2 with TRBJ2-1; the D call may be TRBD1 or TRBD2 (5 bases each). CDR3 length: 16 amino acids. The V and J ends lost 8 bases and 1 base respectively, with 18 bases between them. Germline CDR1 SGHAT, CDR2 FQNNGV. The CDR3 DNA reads TGTGCCAGCGGATCCCACTCCGGGGCTTCCTACAATGAGCAGTTCTTC. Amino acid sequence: CASGSHSGASYNEQFF.

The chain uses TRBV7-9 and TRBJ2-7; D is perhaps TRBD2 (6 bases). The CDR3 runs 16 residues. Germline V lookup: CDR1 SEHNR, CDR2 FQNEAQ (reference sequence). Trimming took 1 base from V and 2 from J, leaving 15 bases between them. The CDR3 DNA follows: TGTGCCAGCAGCTTAGGGGGCGGGGAAAAGGCCTACGAGCAGTACTTC. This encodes CASSLGGGEKAYEQYF.

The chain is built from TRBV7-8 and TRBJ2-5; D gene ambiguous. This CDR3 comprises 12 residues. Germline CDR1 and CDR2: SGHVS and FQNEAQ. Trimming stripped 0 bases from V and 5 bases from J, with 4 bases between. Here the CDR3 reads CASSLARETQYF. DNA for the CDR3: TGTGCCAGCAGCTTAGCCCGGGAGACCCAGTACTTC.

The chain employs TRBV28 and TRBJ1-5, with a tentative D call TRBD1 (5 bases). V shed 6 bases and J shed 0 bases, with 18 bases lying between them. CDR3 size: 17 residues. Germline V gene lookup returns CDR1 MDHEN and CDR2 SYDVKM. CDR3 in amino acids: CASSRGQGIGSNQPQHF. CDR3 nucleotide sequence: TGTGCCAGCAGCCGAGGTCAGGGAATTGGTAGCAATCAGCCCCAGCATTTT.

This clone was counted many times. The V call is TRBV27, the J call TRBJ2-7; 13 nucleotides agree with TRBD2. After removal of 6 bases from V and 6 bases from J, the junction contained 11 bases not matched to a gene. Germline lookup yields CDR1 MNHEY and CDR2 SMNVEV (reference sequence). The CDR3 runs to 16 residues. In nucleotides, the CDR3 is TGTGCCAGCAGAAAACTAGCGGGAGGGCCTTTAGGCGAGCAGTACTTC. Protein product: CASRKLAGGPLGEQYF.

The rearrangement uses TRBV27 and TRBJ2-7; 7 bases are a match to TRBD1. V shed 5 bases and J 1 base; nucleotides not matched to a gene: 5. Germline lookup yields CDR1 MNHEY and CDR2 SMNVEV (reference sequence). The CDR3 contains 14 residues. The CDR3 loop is CASSTYRGSYEQYF. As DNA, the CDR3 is TGTGCCAGCAGTACCTACAGGGGTTCCTACGAGCAGTACTTC.

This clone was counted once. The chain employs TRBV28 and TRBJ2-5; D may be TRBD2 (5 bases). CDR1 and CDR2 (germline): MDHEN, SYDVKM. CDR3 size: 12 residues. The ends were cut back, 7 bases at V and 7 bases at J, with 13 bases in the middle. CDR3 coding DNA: TGTGCCAGCACTTCACGGGGTCCGACCCAGTACTTC. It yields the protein CASTSRGPTQYF.

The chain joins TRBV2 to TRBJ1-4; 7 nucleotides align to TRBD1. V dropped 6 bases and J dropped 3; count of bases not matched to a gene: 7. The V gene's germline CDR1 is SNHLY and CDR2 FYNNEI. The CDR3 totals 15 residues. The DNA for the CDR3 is TGTGCCAGCAGGGTGCCCGGGACAGCTAATGAAAAACTGTTTTTT. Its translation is CASRVPGTANEKLFF.

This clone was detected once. In DNA, the CDR3 is TGTGCCAGCAGCTTAGCGGGGAGCATGAACACTGAAGCTTTCTTT. Its translation: CASSLAGSMNTEAFF. The chain carries TRBV11-2 and TRBJ1-1; no clear D. This CDR3 spans 15 amino acids. V was cut by 1 base and J by 0 bases, with 9 bases left in between. Germline V gene lookup returns CDR1 SGHAT and CDR2 FQNNGV.

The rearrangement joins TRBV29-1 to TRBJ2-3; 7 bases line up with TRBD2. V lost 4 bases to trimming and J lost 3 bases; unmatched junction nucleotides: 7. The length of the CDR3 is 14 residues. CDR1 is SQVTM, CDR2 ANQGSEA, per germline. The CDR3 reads CSVAGGSSTDTQYF. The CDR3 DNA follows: TGCAGCGTTGCGGGCGGGAGCTCGACAGATACGCAGTATTTT.

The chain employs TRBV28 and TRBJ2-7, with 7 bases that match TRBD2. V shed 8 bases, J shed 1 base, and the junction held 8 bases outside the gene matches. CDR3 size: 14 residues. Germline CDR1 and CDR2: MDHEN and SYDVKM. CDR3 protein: CASLKWGGSYEQYF. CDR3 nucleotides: TGTGCCAGCCTGAAGTGGGGGGGTTCCTACGAGCAGTACTTC.

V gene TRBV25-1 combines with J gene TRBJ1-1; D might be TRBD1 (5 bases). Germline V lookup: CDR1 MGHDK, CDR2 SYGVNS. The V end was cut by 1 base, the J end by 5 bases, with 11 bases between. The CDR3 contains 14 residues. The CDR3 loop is CASSESKGITEAFF. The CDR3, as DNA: TGTGCCAGCAGTGAATCAAAGGGGATTACTGAAGCTTTCTTT.

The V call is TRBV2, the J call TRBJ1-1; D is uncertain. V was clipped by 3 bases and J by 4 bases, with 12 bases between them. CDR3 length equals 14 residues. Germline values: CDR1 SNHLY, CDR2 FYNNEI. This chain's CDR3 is CASSDNRRSTEAFF. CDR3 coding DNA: TGTGCCAGCAGTGATAACAGAAGGAGCACTGAAGCTTTCTTT.

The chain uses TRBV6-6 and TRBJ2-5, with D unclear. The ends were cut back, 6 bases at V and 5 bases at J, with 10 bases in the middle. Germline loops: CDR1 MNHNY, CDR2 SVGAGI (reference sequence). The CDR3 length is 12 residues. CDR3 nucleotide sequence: TGTGCCAGCAGCACCCCCTCGGAGACCCAGTACTTC. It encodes CASSTPSETQYF.

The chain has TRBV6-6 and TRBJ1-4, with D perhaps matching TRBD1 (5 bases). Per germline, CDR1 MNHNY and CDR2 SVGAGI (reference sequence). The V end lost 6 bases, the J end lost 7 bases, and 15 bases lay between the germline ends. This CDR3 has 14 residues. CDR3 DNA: TGTGCCAGCAGGCAGTCGGGGACGGGTGAAAAACTGTTTTTT. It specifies CASRQSGTGEKLFF.

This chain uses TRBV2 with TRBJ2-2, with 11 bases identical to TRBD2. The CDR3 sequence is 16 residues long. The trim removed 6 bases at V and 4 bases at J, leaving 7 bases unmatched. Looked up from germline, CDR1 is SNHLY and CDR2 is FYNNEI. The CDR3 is CASSPTSGSTTGELFF. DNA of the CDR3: TGTGCCAGCAGCCCCACTAGCGGGAGTACCACCGGGGAGCTGTTTTTT. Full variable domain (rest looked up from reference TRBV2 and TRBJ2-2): EPEVTQTPSHQVTQMGQEVILRCVPISNHLYFYWYRQILGQKVEFLVSFYNNEISEKSEIFDDQFSVERPDGSNFTLKIRSTKLEDSAMYFCASSPTSGSTTGELFFGEGSRLTVL.

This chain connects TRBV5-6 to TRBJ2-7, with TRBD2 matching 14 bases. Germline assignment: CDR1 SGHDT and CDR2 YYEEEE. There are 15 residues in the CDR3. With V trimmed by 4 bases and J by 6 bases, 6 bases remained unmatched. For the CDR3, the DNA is TGTGCCAGCAGCACCGCGGGACTAGCGGGAGCCGAGCAGTACTTC. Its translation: CASSTAGLAGAEQYF.

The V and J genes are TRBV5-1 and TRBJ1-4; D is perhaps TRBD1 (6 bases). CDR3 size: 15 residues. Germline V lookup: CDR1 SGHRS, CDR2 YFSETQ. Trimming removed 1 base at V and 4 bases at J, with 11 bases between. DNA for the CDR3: TGCGCCAGCAGCTTGTCGACAGGCCTTAATGAAAAACTGTTTTTT. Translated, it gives CASSLSTGLNEKLFF.

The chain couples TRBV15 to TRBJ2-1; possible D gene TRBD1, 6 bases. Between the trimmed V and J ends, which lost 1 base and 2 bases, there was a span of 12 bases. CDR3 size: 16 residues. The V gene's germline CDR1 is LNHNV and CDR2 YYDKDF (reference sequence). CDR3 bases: TGTGCCACCAGCAGAGGTGGGACACCACCCTACAATGAGCAGTTCTTC. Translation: CATSRGGTPPYNEQFF. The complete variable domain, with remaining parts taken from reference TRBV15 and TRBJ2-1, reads DAMVIQNPRYQVTQFGKPVTLSCSQTLNHNVMYWYQQKSSQAPKLLFHYYDKDFNNEADTPDNFQSRRPNTSFCFLDIRSPGLGDTAMYLCATSRGGTPPYNEQFFGPGTRLTVL.

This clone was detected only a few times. CDR3 DNA sequence: TGTGCCAGTAAACCGGGCCCTGGCCGCCCCTCTGGAAACACCATATATTTT. It translates to CASKPGPGRPSGNTIYF. The chain recombines TRBV19 with TRBJ1-3; D remains ambiguous. The germline V and J ends were trimmed by 7 bases and 0 bases, with 19 bases remaining between them. CDR1 is LNHDA, CDR2 SQIVND, per germline (reference sequence). The CDR3 covers 17 residues.

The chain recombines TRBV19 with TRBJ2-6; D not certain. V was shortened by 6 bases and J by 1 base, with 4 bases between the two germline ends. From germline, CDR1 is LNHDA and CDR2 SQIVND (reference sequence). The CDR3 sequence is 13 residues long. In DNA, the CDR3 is TGTGCCAGTAGCGAATCTGGGGCCAACGTCCTGACTTTC. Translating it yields CASSESGANVLTF.

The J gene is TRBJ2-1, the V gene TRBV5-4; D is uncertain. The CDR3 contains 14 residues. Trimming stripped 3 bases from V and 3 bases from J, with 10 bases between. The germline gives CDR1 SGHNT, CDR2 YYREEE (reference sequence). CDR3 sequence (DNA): TGTGCCAGCAGCTGGCTGGAATACTACAATGAGCAGTTCTTC. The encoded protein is CASSWLEYYNEQFF.

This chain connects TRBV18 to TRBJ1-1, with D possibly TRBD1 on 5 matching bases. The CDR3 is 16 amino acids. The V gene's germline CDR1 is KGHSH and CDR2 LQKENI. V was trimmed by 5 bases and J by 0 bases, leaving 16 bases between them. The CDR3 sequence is CASSVREVAVNTEAFF. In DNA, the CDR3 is TGTGCCAGCTCAGTCAGGGAGGTGGCCGTGAACACTGAAGCTTTCTTT.